This is a list of T cell receptor beta chains from one sample in a study of blood T cells in healthy people across ages. TCRdb processed the 5' RACE reads anew with MiXCR; each CDR3 protein has one entry. The data show about 800,000 distinct CDR3 sequences, roughly 25% seen once. A further study also used this sample, focusing on T cells of mothers and their children.

Specimen: blood. The receptors were sampled from a boy younger than 18 in good health. CDR3s include the opening cysteine and the closing phenylalanine or tryptophan. Fields, in order: V gene, J gene, D gene, clone size, CDR3 DNA, CDR3 protein. The D gene is left open where the match is weak. Expanded clones are given a class, and other clones once, few, many or no size at all.

>TRBV27|TRBJ1-5|-|few
TGTGCCAGCAGCAAAGACTGGAGCAATCAGCCCCAGCATTTT
CASSKDWSNQPQHF
>TRBV29-1|TRBJ1-2|TRBD1|many
TGCAGCGTGACACCAAGTACGCAGGGGGTTTATGGCTACACCTTC
CSVTPSTQGVYGYTF
>TRBV7-9|TRBJ2-5|-|-
TGTGCCAGCAGCTCCCGTGACAGACGGTCAGAGACCCAGTACTTC
CASSSRDRRSETQYF
>TRBV29-1|TRBJ1-1|-|many
TGCAGCGTGGGGGGGCGAATGAACACTGAAGCTTTCTTT
CSVGGRMNTEAFF
>TRBV29-1|TRBJ2-5|-|-
TGCAGCGTAAAAGGGGCGGGGGAGACCCAGTACTTC
CSVKGAGETQYF
>TRBV29-1|TRBJ2-7|-|-
TGCAGCGTGAAGCGGACGCCGGTCGACGAGCAGTACTTC
CSVKRTPVDEQYF
>TRBV12-3/TRBV12-4|TRBJ2-7|-|-
TGTGCCAGCAGTTTCGGTCCGCTTTCCAACGAGCAGTACTTC
CASSFGPLSNEQYF
>TRBV29-1|TRBJ1-2|-|-
TGCAGCGTTGTTTCGGACGGCGGTTACGGCTACACCTTC
CSVVSDGGYGYTF
>TRBV20-1|TRBJ1-6|TRBD1|once
TGCAGTGCTGGGGACAGGGGTAGTAATTCACCCCTCCACTTT
CSAGDRGSNSPLHF
>TRBV5-1|TRBJ2-7|TRBD1|few
TGCGCCAGCAGCTTGGAACGACAGGGCTCTCCCTACGAGCAGTACTTC
CASSLERQGSPYEQYF
>TRBV7-9|TRBJ2-7|TRBD1|-
TGTGCCAGCAGCGATGGGACAGGGGGCGGCTACGAGCAGTACTTC
CASSDGTGGGYEQYF
>TRBV28|TRBJ2-4|TRBD2|-
TGTGCCAGCATTCGGGCCGGGACTAGCGGGAAATTTACCAAAAACATTCAGTACTTC
CASIRAGTSGKFTKNIQYF
>TRBV29-1|TRBJ1-4|TRBD1|few
TGCAGCGTTCTAACAGGGGGGGATGAAAAACTGTTTTTT
CSVLTGGDEKLFF
>TRBV4-1|TRBJ2-1|TRBD2|few
TGCGCCAGCAGCCAAGGTAGCGGGAGGAGTTACAATGAGCAGTTCTTC
CASSQGSGRSYNEQFF
>TRBV9|TRBJ2-1|TRBD2|few
TGTGCCAGCAGCGGAGGGGCTAGCGGGAGGCCACTTTACAATGAGCAGTTCTTC
CASSGGASGRPLYNEQFF
>TRBV7-2|TRBJ2-7|-|few
TGTGCCAGCAGCTTAAAGTCGTGGGGCTACGAGCAGTACTTC
CASSLKSWGYEQYF
>TRBV25-1|TRBJ2-5|-|-
-
CAGSEFGTGTKYF
>TRBV29-1|TRBJ2-3|TRBD1|-
TGCAGCGTTTGGGACAGCCTCACAGATACGCAGTATTTT
CSVWDSLTDTQYF
>TRBV20-1|TRBJ2-7|TRBD1|once
TGCAGTGCTACAACGGACAGGTCGGGGAAGGAGCAGTACTTC
CSATTDRSGKEQYF
>TRBV20-1|TRBJ1-5|-|-
TGCAGAGCTTGGAGCGGGGGAGATCAGCCCCAGCATTTT
CRAWSGGDQPQHF
>TRBV20-1|TRBJ2-4|TRBD2|-
TGCAGTGCTAGTCAAGCGGGGGTTGGAAACATTCAGTACTTC
CSASQAGVGNIQYF
>TRBV6-2/TRBV6-3|TRBJ1-5|-|few
TGTGCCAGCGAACAAACAGGGCGCAATCAGCCCCAGCATTTT
CASEQTGRNQPQHF